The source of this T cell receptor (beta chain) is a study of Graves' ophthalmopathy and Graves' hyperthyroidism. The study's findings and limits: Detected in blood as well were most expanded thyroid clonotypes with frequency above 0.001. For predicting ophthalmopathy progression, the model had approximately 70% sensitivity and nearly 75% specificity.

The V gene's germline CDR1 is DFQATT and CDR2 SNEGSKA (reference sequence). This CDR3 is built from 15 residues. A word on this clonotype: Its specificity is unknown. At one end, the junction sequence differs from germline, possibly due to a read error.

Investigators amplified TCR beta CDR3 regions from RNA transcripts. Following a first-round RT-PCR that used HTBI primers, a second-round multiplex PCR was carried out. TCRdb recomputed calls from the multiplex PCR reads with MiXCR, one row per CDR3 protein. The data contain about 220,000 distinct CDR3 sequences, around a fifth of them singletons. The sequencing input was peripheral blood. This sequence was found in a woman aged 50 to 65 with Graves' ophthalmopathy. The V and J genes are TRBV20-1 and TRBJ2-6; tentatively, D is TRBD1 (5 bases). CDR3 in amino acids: CSVATGIAGAYVLTF. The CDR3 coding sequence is TGCAGTGTCGCAACAGGAATCGCTGGGGCCTACGTCCTGACTTTC.